The rows below give T cell receptor beta chains drawn from one sample of a study of blood T cell repertoires in COVID-19. Profiling relied on immunoSEQ multiplex PCR, and the TCRdb table lists in-frame clones only, not all of them. This sample carries roughly 160,000 clones, about 86% of them seen once, and the ten largest clones take 0.99%. Sequenced material: peripheral blood. These receptors came from a man aged 18 to 29 with acute or convalescent COVID-19. Each CDR3 is given with its conserved first and last residue. Fields, in order: clone size, J gene, D gene, V gene, CDR3 protein, CDR3 DNA. The D gene is left open where the match is weak. Not every row has a clone size; where given, it reads once, few, many or a size class.

abundance: NA; j_gene: TRBJ2-1; d_gene: NA; v_gene: TRBV7-2; CDR3aa: CASSGTPLNQFF; CDR3nt: TGTGCCAGCAGCGGGACTCCCCTTAACCAGTTCTTC
abundance: NA; j_gene: TRBJ1-2; d_gene: TRBD1; v_gene: TRBV2; CDR3aa: CASSAQGANYGYTF; CDR3nt: TGTGCCAGCAGTGCACAGGGGGCTAACTATGGCTACACCTTC
abundance: NA; j_gene: TRBJ1-1; d_gene: NA; v_gene: TRBV6-2/TRBV6-3; CDR3aa: CASSYPRVKGDTEAFF; CDR3nt: TGTGCCAGCAGTTACCCCCGGGTAAAGGGGGACACTGAAGCTTTCTTT
abundance: few; j_gene: TRBJ2-1; d_gene: TRBD1; v_gene: TRBV7-3; CDR3aa: CASSQRGQGGEQFF; CDR3nt: TGTGCCAGCAGCCAAAGGGGACAGGGAGGTGAGCAGTTCTTC
abundance: NA; j_gene: TRBJ1-3; d_gene: NA; v_gene: TRBV30; CDR3aa: CAYTGSSGNTIYF; CDR3nt: TGTGCTTACACAGGGAGCTCTGGAAACACCATATATTTT
abundance: NA; j_gene: TRBJ1-6; d_gene: NA; v_gene: TRBV5-1; CDR3aa: CASSPTPGGPLHF; CDR3nt: TGCGCCAGCAGCCCAACCCCGGGGGGGCCCCTCCACTTT
abundance: once; j_gene: TRBJ1-5; d_gene: NA; v_gene: TRBV27; CDR3aa: CASRRPGYNQPQHF; CDR3nt: TGTGCCAGCAGAAGACCAGGGTACAATCAGCCCCAGCATTTT
abundance: NA; j_gene: TRBJ2-1; d_gene: TRBD2; v_gene: TRBV7-3; CDR3aa: CASSLKTSGANEQFF; CDR3nt: TGTGCCAGCAGCTTAAAGACTAGCGGGGCCAATGAGCAGTTCTTC
abundance: NA; j_gene: TRBJ1-2; d_gene: TRBD1; v_gene: TRBV6-5; CDR3aa: CASSQGANGYTF; CDR3nt: TGTGCCAGCAGTCAGGGGGCTAATGGCTACACCTTC
abundance: NA; j_gene: TRBJ2-1; d_gene: TRBD1; v_gene: TRBV27; CDR3aa: CASSFQGANEQFF; CDR3nt: TGTGCCAGCAGTTTTCAGGGGGCGAATGAGCAGTTCTTC
abundance: once; j_gene: TRBJ1-1; d_gene: NA; v_gene: TRBV10-2; CDR3aa: CASSESRGGENTKAFF; CDR3nt: TGCGCCAGCAGTGAGTCGAGGGGGGGAGAGAACACTAAAGCTTTCTTT
abundance: NA; j_gene: TRBJ1-5; d_gene: NA; v_gene: TRBV10-1; CDR3aa: CASSERGNQPQHF; CDR3nt: TGCGCCAGCAGTGAACGGGGAAATCAGCCCCAGCATTTT
abundance: once; j_gene: TRBJ1-4; d_gene: TRBD1; v_gene: TRBV30; CDR3aa: CATGQGGLEKLFF; CDR3nt: TGTGCCACCGGACAGGGTGGATTGGAAAAACTGTTTTTT
abundance: NA; j_gene: TRBJ1-1; d_gene: NA; v_gene: TRBV15; CDR3aa: CATSRDRGMNTEAFF; CDR3nt: TGTGCCACCAGCAGAGATCGGGGGATGAACACTGAAGCTTTCTTT
abundance: NA; j_gene: TRBJ2-2; d_gene: NA; v_gene: TRBV28; CDR3aa: CASSFGVSGGELFF; CDR3nt: TGTGCCAGCAGTTTCGGAGTATCGGGCGGGGAGCTGTTTTTT
abundance: NA; j_gene: TRBJ1-2; d_gene: NA; v_gene: TRBV2; CDR3aa: CASSAARTLTGFGGYTF; CDR3nt: TGTGCCAGCAGTGCCGCCCGCACCCTAACAGGGTTTGGTGGCTACACCTTC
abundance: NA; j_gene: TRBJ2-2; d_gene: TRBD1; v_gene: TRBV23-1; CDR3aa: CASSQSRGQGHPGTGELFF; CDR3nt: TGCGCCAGCAGTCAATCGAGGGGACAGGGCCACCCGGGTACCGGGGAGCTGTTTTTT
abundance: NA; j_gene: TRBJ1-2; d_gene: TRBD1; v_gene: TRBV6-2/TRBV6-3; CDR3aa: CASSYGTGRGGSRGYTF; CDR3nt: TGTGCCAGCAGTTACGGGACAGGTCGCGGGGGTTCACGTGGCTACACCTTC
abundance: NA; j_gene: TRBJ2-5; d_gene: TRBD2; v_gene: TRBV6-5; CDR3aa: CASSPSGGGAKTQYF; CDR3nt: TGTGCCAGCAGTCCCAGCGGGGGGGGTGCAAAGACCCAGTACTTC
abundance: NA; j_gene: TRBJ1-6; d_gene: NA; v_gene: TRBV9; CDR3aa: CASSAGVRSPLHF; CDR3nt: TGTGCCAGCAGCGCAGGGGTGCGGTCACCCCTCCACTTT
abundance: NA; j_gene: TRBJ1-3; d_gene: TRBD1; v_gene: TRBV10-3; CDR3aa: CAISGGQGENTIYF; CDR3nt: TGTGCCATCAGTGGCGGACAGGGGGAAAACACCATATATTTT
abundance: NA; j_gene: TRBJ2-6; d_gene: NA; v_gene: TRBV6-5; CDR3aa: CASRSPGAGANVLTF; CDR3nt: TGTGCCAGCAGGTCCCCGGGAGCTGGGGCCAACGTCCTGACTTTC
abundance: NA; j_gene: TRBJ1-4; d_gene: TRBD1; v_gene: TRBV7-9; CDR3aa: CASSLLPRQGHEKLFF; CDR3nt: TGTGCCAGCAGCTTATTGCCGCGACAGGGGCATGAAAAACTGTTTTTT
abundance: NA; j_gene: TRBJ1-2; d_gene: NA; v_gene: TRBV12-3/TRBV12-4; CDR3aa: CASTPGATYGYTF; CDR3nt: TGTGCCAGCACTCCAGGGGCAACCTATGGCTACACCTTC
abundance: NA; j_gene: TRBJ1-1; d_gene: NA; v_gene: TRBV4-2; CDR3aa: CASSQDPAGDYSEAFF; CDR3nt: TGTGCCAGCAGCCAAGATCCGGCAGGAGACTATAGTGAAGCTTTCTTT
abundance: few; j_gene: TRBJ1-2; d_gene: NA; v_gene: TRBV7-9; CDR3aa: CASSPKAGVGYTF; CDR3nt: TGTGCCAGCAGCCCGAAGGCAGGGGTCGGCTACACCTTC
abundance: few; j_gene: TRBJ2-1; d_gene: NA; v_gene: TRBV7-3; CDR3aa: CASSLIGVSYNEQFF; CDR3nt: TGTGCCAGCAGCCTCATCGGGGTTTCCTACAATGAGCAGTTCTTC
abundance: NA; j_gene: TRBJ1-1; d_gene: NA; v_gene: TRBV11-2; CDR3aa: CASSLGSENTEAFF; CDR3nt: TGTGCCAGCAGCTTAGGGTCAGAGAACACTGAAGCTTTCTTT
abundance: once; j_gene: TRBJ2-2; d_gene: TRBD1; v_gene: TRBV6-5; CDR3aa: CASGIVQGVSGELFF; CDR3nt: TGTGCCAGCGGAATAGTACAGGGGGTTAGCGGGGAGCTGTTTTTT
abundance: NA; j_gene: TRBJ1-6; d_gene: TRBD1; v_gene: TRBV5-1; CDR3aa: CASSPDRGGSPLHF; CDR3nt: TGCGCCAGCAGCCCCGACAGGGGGGGATCACCCCTCCACTTT
abundance: NA; j_gene: TRBJ1-4; d_gene: TRBD1; v_gene: TRBV6-5; CDR3aa: CASKGEGAGNEKLFF; CDR3nt: TGTGCCAGCAAAGGAGAGGGGGCGGGGAATGAAAAACTGTTTTTT
abundance: NA; j_gene: TRBJ1-2; d_gene: TRBD1; v_gene: TRBV19; CDR3aa: CASSSRQGGYGYTF; CDR3nt: TGTGCCAGTAGTTCCCGACAGGGTGGCTATGGCTACACCTTC
abundance: NA; j_gene: TRBJ2-7; d_gene: NA; v_gene: TRBV11-2; CDR3aa: CASGQAYEQYF; CDR3nt: TGTGCCAGCGGCCAGGCTTACGAGCAGTACTTC
abundance: NA; j_gene: TRBJ2-6; d_gene: NA; v_gene: TRBV2; CDR3aa: CASSVDTLLTF; CDR3nt: TGTGCCAGCAGTGTGGACACTCTCCTGACTTTC
abundance: NA; j_gene: TRBJ2-3; d_gene: TRBD2; v_gene: TRBV19; CDR3aa: CASTHFAGGRGTDTQYF; CDR3nt: TGTGCCAGTACTCACTTCGCGGGGGGCCGAGGCACAGATACGCAGTATTTT
abundance: NA; j_gene: TRBJ2-1; d_gene: NA; v_gene: TRBV28; CDR3aa: CASSRRGKQFF; CDR3nt: TGTGCCAGCAGTCGGAGGGGAAAGCAGTTCTTC
abundance: NA; j_gene: TRBJ1-5; d_gene: TRBD1; v_gene: TRBV30; CDR3aa: CAWRGQRNQPQHF; CDR3nt: TGTGCCTGGAGGGGACAGAGAAATCAGCCCCAGCATTTT
abundance: NA; j_gene: TRBJ2-7; d_gene: NA; v_gene: TRBV30; CDR3aa: CAWSVGDLYEQYF; CDR3nt: TGTGCCTGGAGTGTAGGAGACCTCTACGAGCAGTACTTC
abundance: NA; j_gene: TRBJ1-6; d_gene: NA; v_gene: TRBV6-5; CDR3aa: CASGSSYNSPLHF; CDR3nt: TGTGCCAGCGGCTCCAGCTATAATTCACCCCTCCACTTT
abundance: NA; j_gene: TRBJ1-1; d_gene: TRBD1; v_gene: TRBV11-2; CDR3aa: CASSRGQGSILNTEAFF; CDR3nt: TGTGCCAGCAGCCGGGGACAGGGGAGTATTCTTAACACTGAAGCTTTCTTT
abundance: NA; j_gene: TRBJ1-2; d_gene: NA; v_gene: TRBV19; CDR3aa: CASSIYNYGYTF; CDR3nt: TGTGCCAGTAGTATATATAACTATGGCTACACCTTC
abundance: NA; j_gene: TRBJ2-2; d_gene: NA; v_gene: TRBV7-9; CDR3aa: CASHGGGGTGELFF; CDR3nt: TGTGCCAGCCACGGGGGCGGGGGAACCGGGGAGCTGTTTTTT
abundance: NA; j_gene: TRBJ1-2; d_gene: NA; v_gene: TRBV30; CDR3aa: CAGPGTRNYGYTF; CDR3nt: TGTGCCGGACCGGGAACTCGTAACTATGGCTACACCTTC
abundance: once; j_gene: TRBJ1-1; d_gene: NA; v_gene: TRBV7-9; CDR3aa: CASFLIDLNTEAFF; CDR3nt: TGTGCCAGCTTCCTAATAGATTTGAACACTGAAGCTTTCTTT
abundance: NA; j_gene: TRBJ1-3; d_gene: TRBD1; v_gene: TRBV10-1; CDR3aa: CASSRQGGNTIYF; CDR3nt: TGCGCCAGCAGTAGACAGGGAGGAAACACCATATATTTT
abundance: NA; j_gene: TRBJ1-5; d_gene: TRBD1; v_gene: TRBV18; CDR3aa: CASSGQGAMEPQHF; CDR3nt: TGTGCCAGCTCCGGACAGGGGGCGATGGAGCCCCAGCATTTT
abundance: NA; j_gene: TRBJ2-7; d_gene: TRBD2; v_gene: TRBV6-5; CDR3aa: CASRLAGGSEQYF; CDR3nt: TGTGCCAGCAGACTAGCGGGGGGTTCCGAGCAGTACTTC
abundance: NA; j_gene: TRBJ1-1; d_gene: NA; v_gene: TRBV27; CDR3aa: CASSLSAGYTEAFF; CDR3nt: TGTGCCAGCAGTTTATCTGCAGGGTACACTGAAGCTTTCTTT
abundance: NA; j_gene: TRBJ2-1; d_gene: TRBD2; v_gene: TRBV10-2; CDR3aa: CASSVLADSYNEQFF; CDR3nt: TGCGCCAGCAGTGTCCTAGCGGACTCCTACAATGAGCAGTTCTTC
abundance: NA; j_gene: TRBJ2-7; d_gene: TRBD1; v_gene: TRBV7-8; CDR3aa: CASSPAGTGRQEQYF; CDR3nt: TGTGCCAGCAGCCCCGCCGGGACAGGGAGACAAGAGCAGTACTTC
abundance: NA; j_gene: TRBJ1-2; d_gene: TRBD1; v_gene: TRBV9; CDR3aa: CASSQQGSYGYTF; CDR3nt: TGTGCCAGCAGCCAACAGGGGAGCTATGGCTACACCTTC
abundance: NA; j_gene: TRBJ2-5; d_gene: TRBD2; v_gene: TRBV6-5; CDR3aa: CASSYGLAGVARTQYF; CDR3nt: TGTGCCAGCAGTTACGGACTAGCGGGGGTGGCCCGGACCCAGTACTTC